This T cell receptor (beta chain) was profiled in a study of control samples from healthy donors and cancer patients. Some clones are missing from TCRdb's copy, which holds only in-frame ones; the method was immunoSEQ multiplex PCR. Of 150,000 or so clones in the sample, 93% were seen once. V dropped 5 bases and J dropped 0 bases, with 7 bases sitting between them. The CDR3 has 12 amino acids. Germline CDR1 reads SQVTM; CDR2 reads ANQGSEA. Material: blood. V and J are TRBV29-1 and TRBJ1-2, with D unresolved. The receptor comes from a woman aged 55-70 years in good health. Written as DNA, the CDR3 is TGCAGCGTTCTGGGATCTAACTATGGCTACACCTTC. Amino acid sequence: CSVLGSNYGYTF.